This entry lists 30 T cell receptor beta chains sequenced from one sample in a study of post-analysis software for immune sequencing data. Study-wide results and limits: TRBV segments more frequent in patients than in controls numbered a few and included TRBV5-6, TRBV5-1 and TRBV20-1.

The TCR beta cDNA libraries carried unique molecular identifiers. TCRdb independently ran MiXCR on the PCR reads; one entry per CDR3 protein. The repertoire holds 650,000 to 850,000 distinct CDR3 sequences, with about half as singletons. No antigen is known for these receptors. The source material was blood. The receptors shown here come from a girl aged 5-17 years with multiple sclerosis.

The CDR3 reads CASSRGQHNSYEQYF. CDR3 coding DNA: TGTGCCAGCAGCCGAGGACAGCACAATTCCTACGAGCAGTACTTC. The rearrangement joins TRBV14 to TRBJ2-7; perhaps TRBD1 as D (6 bases). Germline CDR1 SGHDN, CDR2 FVKESK. Trimming took off 4 bases at V and 1 base at J, with 14 bases between the two ends. This CDR3 comprises 15 residues.

The chain is built from TRBV18 and TRBJ2-3, with 9 bases lining up with TRBD1. The CDR3 has 16 residues. Germline V gives CDR1 KGHSH, CDR2 LQKENI. V shed 2 bases and J 8 bases; nucleotides not matched to a gene: 11. In DNA form, the CDR3 reads TGTGCCAGCTCACCAGTATGGGACAGGGCGATTGGTACGCAGTATTTT. Translation gives CASSPVWDRAIGTQYF.

In DNA form, the CDR3 reads TGTGCCAGCAGCCATCGTCGGGGCAATGAGCAGTTCTTC. This sequence encodes CASSHRRGNEQFF. The genes are TRBV7-2 and TRBJ2-1, with D possibly TRBD2 on 5 matching bases. The V end was cut by 5 bases, the J end by 6 bases, with 11 bases between. The CDR3 is 13 residues long. The germline gives CDR1 SGHTA, CDR2 FQGNSA.

V usage is TRBV7-9 and J usage is TRBJ2-5, with TRBD1 identical over 10 bases. Germline trimming cut 4 bases from V and 5 bases from J; bases unmatched to any gene: 10. The germline gives CDR1 SEHNR, CDR2 FQNEAQ (reference sequence). The CDR3 totals 16 residues. The CDR3 DNA reads TGTGCCAGCAGCTCGAGACAGGGGGCGGGAAAGGAGACCCAGTACTTC. This encodes CASSSRQGAGKETQYF.

The J gene is TRBJ2-1, the V gene TRBV4-2, with D possibly TRBD2 on 5 matching bases. The germline gives CDR1 LGHNA, CDR2 YNFKEQ. CDR3 length equals 16 residues. Trimming took off 0 bases at V and 4 bases at J, with 13 bases between the two ends. In DNA, the CDR3 is TGTGCCAGCAGCCAAGAACTCCGGGAACCTTACAATGAGCAGTTCTTC. Its protein product is CASSQELREPYNEQFF.

This clonotype showed up just a few times. The chain has TRBV7-9 and TRBJ2-7; D call uncertain. The CDR3 loop spans 10 amino acids. CDR1 is SEHNR and CDR2 is FQNEAQ in the germline V gene (reference sequence). The V and J ends lost 4 bases and 6 bases respectively, with 4 bases between them. CDR3 loop: CASSSSEQYF. The DNA for the CDR3 is TGTGCCAGCAGCTCCAGCGAGCAGTACTTC. The entire variable domain, with the rest obtained from reference TRBV7-9 and TRBJ2-7, is as follows: DTGVSQNPRHKITKRGQNVTFRCDPISEHNRLYWYRQTLGQGPEFLTYFQNEAQLEKSRLLSDRFSAERPKGSFSTLEIQRTEQGDSAMYLCASSSSEQYFGPGTRLTVT.

This CDR3 reads CASSLSGARQETQYF. CDR3 DNA: TGTGCCAGCAGTTTATCAGGGGCGCGGCAAGAGACCCAGTACTTC. The chain has TRBV12-3 or TRBV12-4 and TRBJ2-5, with a possible D match to TRBD1 (6 bases). There are 15 residues in the CDR3. V lost 2 bases and J lost 2, with 12 bases in between.

This clonotype was observed many times. The rearrangement links TRBV20-1 to TRBJ2-1; 11 bases agree with TRBD2. Germline V lookup: CDR1 DFQATT, CDR2 SNEGSKA (reference sequence). With 1 base clipped from V and 1 base from J, the junction kept 6 bases outside the gene matches. CDR3 length equals 17 residues. The CDR3, as DNA: TGCAGTGCTAGAGGTGGTAGCGGGAGGGGTTCCTACAATGAGCAGTTCTTC. As protein: CSARGGSGRGSYNEQFF.

This clonotype has only one observation. J is TRBJ1-2 and V is TRBV2, with a tentative D call TRBD1 (6 bases). The CDR3 sequence is 17 residues long. Germline-derived CDR1 and CDR2 are SNHLY and FYNNEI. Trimming shortened V by 3 bases and J by 0 bases, and 17 bases separated the two germline ends. CDR3 protein: CASSEEGQVGTNYGYTF. The CDR3 nucleotides are TGTGCCAGCAGTGAGGAGGGACAAGTAGGGACTAACTATGGCTACACCTTC.

The V call is TRBV28, the J call TRBJ1-2, with D uncertain. The germline V and J ends were trimmed by 10 bases and 4 bases, with 19 bases remaining between them. Germline-derived CDR1 and CDR2 are MDHEN and SYDVKM. This CDR3 has 14 amino acids. CDR3: CAIGRSGRSYGYTF. The CDR3 DNA sequence: TGTGCCATCGGAAGATCAGGACGGAGCTATGGCTACACCTTC.

This clonotype has a handful of counts. The rearrangement uses TRBV29-1 and TRBJ2-5; 7 bases are shared with TRBD1. CDR3 length: 14 amino acids. V was clipped by 6 bases and J by 5 bases; unmatched bases: 12. Germline V CDR1 and CDR2: SQVTM, ANQGSEA. CDR3 sequence reads: CSVGDGTDRETQYF. As DNA, the CDR3 is TGCAGCGTCGGCGACGGGACGGACAGGGAGACCCAGTACTTC.

The rearrangement joins TRBV29-1 to TRBJ2-3, with D perhaps matching TRBD2 (6 bases). The CDR3 runs 13 residues. Germline-derived CDR1 and CDR2 are SQVTM and ANQGSEA. The germline V and J ends were trimmed by 3 bases and 3 bases, with 10 bases remaining between them. The CDR3 reads CSVDGGPTDTQYF. The DNA of the CDR3 is TGCAGCGTTGACGGGGGACCAACAGATACGCAGTATTTT.

This clonotype has only a few counts. The chain recombines TRBV10-3 with TRBJ1-2; TRBD1 matches at 7 bases. Germline CDR1 and CDR2: ENHRY and SYGVKD. After removal of 5 bases from V and 7 bases from J, the junction contained 4 bases not matched to a gene. This CDR3 has 12 amino acids. The CDR3 is CAISTGTVGYTF. CDR3 in DNA: TGTGCCATCAGTACCGGGACAGTTGGCTACACCTTC.

This clonotype was observed many times. The chain combines TRBV5-1 with TRBJ2-5; TRBD1 matches 7 bases. Germline CDR1 and CDR2: SGHRS and YFSETQ. The CDR3 totals 13 residues. Trimming took 5 bases from V and 11 from J; bases not matched to a gene: 12. The chain's CDR3 is CASSALLTGQQYF. CDR3 DNA sequence: TGCGCCAGCAGTGCTCTATTGACGGGACAGCAGTACTTC.

Notes on this clonotype: The junction shows a germline mismatch at one end, possibly a read error. The CDR3: CASSVEGNIGELFF. CDR3 sequence (DNA): TGTGCCAGCAGCGTAGAAGGTAACATCGGGGAGCTGTTTTTT. This chain connects TRBV9 to TRBJ2-2, with unresolved D. Germline V gives CDR1 SGDLS, CDR2 YYNGEE. The CDR3 is 14 residues long.

This clonotype was seen a handful of times. The chain combines TRBV29-1 with TRBJ2-1; D not resolved. Germline-derived CDR1 and CDR2 are SQVTM and ANQGSEA. The CDR3 has 13 amino acids. Trimming took off 7 bases at V and 2 bases at J, with 12 bases between the two ends. In DNA form, the CDR3 reads TGCAGCGGTGCGACCATTACCTACAATGAGCAGTTCTTC. This codes for CSGATITYNEQFF.

This clonotype was observed a handful of times. J is TRBJ2-5 and V is TRBV20-1, with TRBD2 matching over 7 bases. This CDR3 region has 13 residues. Trimming at V came to 7 bases and at J to 4 bases, leaving 9 bases not matched to a gene. CDR1 is DFQATT and CDR2 is SNEGSKA in the germline V gene (reference sequence). CDR3 nucleotide sequence: TGCAGTGGTAGTCCTAGCGGTGCAGAGACCCAGTACTTC. Its translation is CSGSPSGAETQYF.

The rearrangement uses TRBV6-5 and TRBJ2-5; TRBD2 agrees at 7 bases. The J call may be in error: the DNA end matches TRBJ2-7 better. Germline CDR1 is MNHEY and CDR2 is SVGAGI. There are 14 residues in the CDR3. In DNA form, the CDR3 reads TGTGCCAGCAGTCCGACTAGCCGGCGGCGCGAGCAGTACTTC. Its protein product is CASSPTSRRREQYF.

The V gene is TRBV5-1, the J gene TRBJ2-1; 14 nucleotides align to TRBD2. The V segment lost 1 base and the J segment 6 bases; nucleotides outside the gene matches: 18. The CDR3 loop spans 21 amino acids. Germline V gives CDR1 SGHRS, CDR2 YFSETQ. The CDR3 DNA reads as TGCGCCAGCAGCTTGCAGATTCAAGGGACTAGCGGGAGTTTTATTGCCAATGAGCAGTTCTTC. As protein: CASSLQIQGTSGSFIANEQFF. The full variable domain, completed using reference TRBV5-1 and TRBJ2-1, is KAGVTQTPRYLIKTRGQQVTLSCSPISGHRSVSWYQQTPGQGLQFLFEYFSETQRNKGNFPGRFSGRQFSNSRSEMNVSTLELGDSALYLCASSLQIQGTSGSFIANEQFFGPGTRLTVL.

In its sample, this clonotype was seen a few times. One end of the junction varies from germline; a read error may be responsible. The rearrangement links TRBV6-5 to TRBJ2-3; D possibly corresponds to TRBD2 (5 bases). This CDR3 has 16 amino acids. CDR1 is MNHEY and CDR2 is SVGAGI in the germline V gene. The CDR3 DNA sequence: TGTGCCAGCAGTTACGGCGTGGGAGAGGTAACAGATACACAGTATTTT. This gives the protein CASSYGVGEVTDTQYF.

The chain joins TRBV28 to TRBJ2-4, with 7 bases that match TRBD1. The end of the DNA is better explained by TRBJ2-7, so the J call may be wrong. The CDR3 length is 14 residues. CDR1 is MDHEN and CDR2 is SYDVKM in the germline V gene. CDR3 sequence reads: CASRPGQPINEQYF. The DNA of the CDR3 is TGTGCCAGCAGACCGGGACAGCCTATAAACGAGCAGTACTTC.

A few counts support this clonotype. The gene calls are TRBV12-3 or TRBV12-4 and TRBJ1-5; D call uncertain. Trimming shortened V by 3 bases and J by 7 bases, and 13 bases separated the two germline ends. This CDR3 has 14 residues. CDR3 DNA sequence: TGTGCCAGCAGTTTGTGGAGGGAGAGGCAGCCCCAGCATTTT. This codes for CASSLWRERQPQHF.

In DNA, the CDR3 is TGTGCCAGCAGCACCGCCATACGGGGAACAGATACGCAGTATTTT. Translating gives CASSTAIRGTDTQYF. The chain combines TRBV7-9 with TRBJ2-3; a weak D match, TRBD2 (5 bases). V lost 5 bases and J 3 bases, leaving 15 bases between the germline ends. Looked up from germline, CDR1 is SEHNR and CDR2 is FQNEAQ (reference sequence). The length of the CDR3 is 15 residues.

The chain couples TRBV9 to TRBJ2-5; 10 positions match TRBD2. The J call may be wrong; the DNA end is better matched by TRBJ2-7. Germline V gene sequence: CDR1 SGDLS, CDR2 YYNGEE. The CDR3 extends over 14 amino acids. CDR3 coding DNA: TGTGCCAGCAGCGTGGGTAGCGGGAGGTACGAGCAGTACTTC. Its translation is CASSVGSGRYEQYF.

The V and J genes are TRBV6-1 and TRBJ2-3; 11 nucleotides line up with TRBD2. The CDR3 is 17 residues long. Germline trimming cut 4 bases from V and 1 base from J; bases unmatched to any gene: 7. The germline V gene has CDR1 MNHNS and CDR2 SASEGT. CDR3 in amino acids: CASSALAGGQGTDTQYF. The CDR3 DNA follows: TGTGCCAGCAGTGCCTTAGCGGGAGGGCAAGGCACAGATACGCAGTATTTT.

This clonotype has more than one count but fewer than ten. This CDR3 reads CASSKTGTSGSDEQFF. The CDR3 DNA reads as TGTGCCAGCAGCAAGACCGGGACTAGCGGGAGTGATGAGCAGTTCTTC. This chain links TRBV11-2 with TRBJ2-1, with TRBD2 matching 14 bases. The CDR3 is 16 amino acids. V was clipped by 5 bases and J by 8 bases; unmatched bases: 8. Germline lookup yields CDR1 SGHAT and CDR2 FQNNGV.

CDR3 in DNA: TGTGCCAGCAGCCAAGATCGGATAGCGAGCCTTCAGTTCTTC. Translating it yields CASSQDRIASLQFF. V usage is TRBV4-2 and J usage is TRBJ2-1, with D maybe TRBD2 (5 bases). The CDR3 runs to 14 residues. Germline values: CDR1 LGHNA, CDR2 YNFKEQ. The ends were cut back, 0 bases at V and 13 bases at J, with 16 bases in the middle.

A word on this clonotype: An end of the junction differs from the germline gene, which may be a read error. This rearrangement joins TRBV6-6 to TRBJ2-3; a possible D gene is TRBD2 (5 bases). Germline V gene data show CDR1 as MNHNY and CDR2 as SVGAGI (reference sequence). There are 17 residues in the CDR3. CDR3 region: CASSSALPAASTDTQYF. The DNA of the CDR3 is TGTGCCAGCAGTTCCGCGTTGCCGGCGGCTAGCACGGATACGCAGTATTTT.

The V call is TRBV27, the J call TRBJ1-5; the match to TRBD1 covers 8 bases. Looked up from germline, CDR1 is MNHEY and CDR2 is SMNVEV (reference sequence). The CDR3 consists of 15 residues. Trimming at V came to 5 bases and at J to 6 bases, leaving 9 bases not matched to a gene. Written as DNA, the CDR3 is TGTGCCAGCAGTCCAAGGACAGGGATAGGTCAGCCCCAGCATTTT. Protein sequence: CASSPRTGIGQPQHF.

CDR3 in amino acids: CASSRQISSTDTQYF. The CDR3 DNA reads as TGTGCCAGCAGCCGGCAAATATCTAGCACAGATACGCAGTATTTT. The V gene is TRBV9, the J gene TRBJ2-3; D remains unclear. Germline V gene data show CDR1 as SGDLS and CDR2 as YYNGEE. Trimming took off 4 bases at V and 0 bases at J, with 12 bases between the two ends. This CDR3 has 15 residues.